This TCR beta chain was retrieved from a study of blood T cell repertoires in COVID-19. Authors' analysis steps: Estimated nucleated cell counts came from reference gene primer amplification. The data were produced by immunoSEQ multiplex PCR, yet TCRdb's version contains in-frame clones alone and is incomplete. The V and J calls and clone size come from that table; D and trimming were worked out from the DNA. The table includes 300,000 to 350,000 clones, about 90% detected once. Those enrolled in Seattle joined during active infection and were followed longitudinally afterward. J was trimmed by 2 bases and V by 1 base; bases with no gene match: 2. Germline-derived CDR1 and CDR2 are GTSNPN and SVGIG (reference sequence). CDR3 length: 14 residues.

This sequence joins TRBV30 and TRBJ2-5; 9 positions match TRBD2. Sequencing used peripheral blood. This receptor was taken from a woman younger than 45 with COVID-19, enrolled during active disease. CDR3 nucleotide sequence: TGTGCCTGGAGTGGGACTAGCGCTCAAGAGACCCAGTACTTC. It translates to CAWSGTSAQETQYF. Together with reference TRBV30 and TRBJ2-5, the CDR3 gives the full variable domain: SQTIHQWPATLVQPVGSPLSLECTVEGTSNPNLYWYRQAAGRGLQLLFYSVGIGQISSEVPQNLSASRPQDRQFILSSKKLLLSDSGFYLCAWSGTSAQETQYFGPGTRLLVL.